This T cell receptor (beta chain) derives from a study of blood T cell repertoires in COVID-19. The method was immunoSEQ multiplex PCR; TCRdb's version includes in-frame clones alone and lacks a portion of them. Of 110,000 or so clones detected, roughly 84% appear once; the ten largest clones hold 3.4%. The length of the CDR3 is 19 residues. The J segment lost 4 bases and the V segment lost 6 bases, leaving 19 bases of the junction unmatched. This sequence originates from a middle-aged man with acute or convalescent COVID-19. Sequenced material: peripheral blood. The chain is built from TRBV5-3 and TRBJ2-7, with 13 bases identical to TRBD2. TRBV5-3 is an open reading frame, and its role is uncertain. In nucleotides, the CDR3 is TGTGCCAGAACCACCCCAACAACTAGCGGGGGGGCCCTTTTGTACGAGCAGTACTTC. This sequence encodes CARTTPTTSGGALLYEQYF.